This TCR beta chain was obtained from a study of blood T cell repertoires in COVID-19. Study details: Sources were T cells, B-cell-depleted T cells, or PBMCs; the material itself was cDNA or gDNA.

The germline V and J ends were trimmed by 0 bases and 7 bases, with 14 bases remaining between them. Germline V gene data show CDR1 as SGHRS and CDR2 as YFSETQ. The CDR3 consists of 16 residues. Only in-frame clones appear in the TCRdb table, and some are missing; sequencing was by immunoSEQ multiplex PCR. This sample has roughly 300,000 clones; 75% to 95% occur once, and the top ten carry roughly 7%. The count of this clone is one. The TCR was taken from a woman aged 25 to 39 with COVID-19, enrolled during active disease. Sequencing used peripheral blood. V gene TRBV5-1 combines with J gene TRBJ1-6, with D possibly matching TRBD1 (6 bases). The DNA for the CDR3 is TGCGCCAGCAGCTTGGGGGGACACGTCGGGAATTCACCCCTCCACTTT. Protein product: CASSLGGHVGNSPLHF.